This T cell receptor (beta chain) was sequenced in a study of T-cell memory formation after mild COVID-19. Points from the study as a whole: For contracting clones, CD4+ ones sat mainly in CM and EM, CD8+ in EMRA. The finding that pre-infection memory included some responding clones suggested that cross-reactive memory joined. A second wave expanding day 15 to 37 was CD4+-biased; contracting clones were balanced.

A word on this clonotype: Its antigen is currently unknown.

Germline CDR1 LGHNA, CDR2 YNFKEQ. The germline V and J ends were trimmed by 3 bases and 3 bases, with 5 bases remaining between them. This CDR3 has 12 residues. After 5'RACE with constant-segment primers, TCR alpha and TCR beta cDNA libraries carrying sample barcodes and UMIs were obtained. From the 5' RACE reads, TCRdb called clonotypes with MiXCR, one entry per CDR3 protein. The data show roughly 250,000 distinct CDR3 sequences, 16% seen once. This receptor was taken from a man aged 18 to 30 who had mild COVID-19 (a few samples of this study predate the infection). Cell type and time point are not known. Input material: PBMCs or a T cell subset sorted from them (not recorded which). The rearrangement joins TRBV4-2 to TRBJ2-5, with D unclear. The CDR3 region has the DNA TGTGCCAGCAGCCAGGAAAAAGAGACCCAGTACTTC. Translated, it gives CASSQEKETQYF.